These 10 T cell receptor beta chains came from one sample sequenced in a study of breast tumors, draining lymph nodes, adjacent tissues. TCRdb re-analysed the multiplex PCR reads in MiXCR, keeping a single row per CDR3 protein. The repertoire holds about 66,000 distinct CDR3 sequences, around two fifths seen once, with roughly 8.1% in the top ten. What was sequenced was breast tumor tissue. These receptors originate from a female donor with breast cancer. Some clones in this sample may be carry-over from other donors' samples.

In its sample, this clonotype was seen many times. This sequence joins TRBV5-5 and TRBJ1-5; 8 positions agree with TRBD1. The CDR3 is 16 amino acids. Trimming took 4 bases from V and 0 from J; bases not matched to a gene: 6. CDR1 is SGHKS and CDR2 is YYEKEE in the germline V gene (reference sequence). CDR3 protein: CASSPPTGDSNQPQHF. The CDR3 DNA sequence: TGTGCCAGCAGCCCGCCGACAGGGGATAGCAATCAGCCCCAGCATTTT.

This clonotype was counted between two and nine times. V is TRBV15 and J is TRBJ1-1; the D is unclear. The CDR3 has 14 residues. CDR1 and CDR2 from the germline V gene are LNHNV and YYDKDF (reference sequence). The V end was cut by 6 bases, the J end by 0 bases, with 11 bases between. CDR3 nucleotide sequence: TGTGCCACCAGGAATCGCGGGATGAACACTGAAGCTTTCTTT. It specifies CATRNRGMNTEAFF.

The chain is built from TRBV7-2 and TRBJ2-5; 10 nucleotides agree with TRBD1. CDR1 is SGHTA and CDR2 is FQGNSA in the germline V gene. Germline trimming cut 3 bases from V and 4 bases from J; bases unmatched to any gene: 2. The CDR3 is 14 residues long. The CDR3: CASSFRTGGETQYF. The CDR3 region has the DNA TGTGCCAGCAGCTTCCGGACAGGGGGAGAGACCCAGTACTTC.

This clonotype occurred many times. The CDR3 nucleotides read TGTGCCAGCAGCCCCGGAAGGGAATCGGCTAACTATGGCTACACCTTC. Protein: CASSPGRESANYGYTF. The gene calls are TRBV7-4 and TRBJ1-2; D ambiguous. The length of the CDR3 is 16 residues. From germline, CDR1 is SGHVT and CDR2 SQSDAQ. Trimming removed 5 bases from V and 0 bases from J, with 16 bases in between.

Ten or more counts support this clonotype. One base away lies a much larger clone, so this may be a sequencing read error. The CDR3 DNA reads as TGTGCCAGCAGCATACCGGGGCTTTCCTACGAGCAGTACTTC. It translates to CASSIPGLSYEQYF. The chain is built from TRBV13 and TRBJ2-7, with D possibly being TRBD1 or TRBD2 (5 bases each). The CDR3 contains 14 residues. The V end lost 5 bases, the J end lost 1 base, and 12 bases lay between the germline ends. CDR1 PRHDT and CDR2 FYEKMQ come from the germline V gene (reference sequence).

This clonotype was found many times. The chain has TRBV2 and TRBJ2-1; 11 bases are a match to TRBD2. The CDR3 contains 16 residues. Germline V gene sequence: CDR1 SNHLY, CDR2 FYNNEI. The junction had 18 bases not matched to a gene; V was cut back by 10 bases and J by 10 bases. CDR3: CATASIIAGGPSEQFF. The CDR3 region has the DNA TGTGCCACCGCGTCAATTATAGCGGGAGGGCCCTCCGAGCAGTTCTTC.

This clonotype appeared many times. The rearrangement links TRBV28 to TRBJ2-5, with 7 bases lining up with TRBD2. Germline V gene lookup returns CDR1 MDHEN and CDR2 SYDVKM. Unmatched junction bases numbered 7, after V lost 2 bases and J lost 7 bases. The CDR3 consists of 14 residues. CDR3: CASSLVNWEGTQYF. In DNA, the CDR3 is TGTGCCAGCAGTTTAGTCAATTGGGAGGGGACCCAGTACTTC.

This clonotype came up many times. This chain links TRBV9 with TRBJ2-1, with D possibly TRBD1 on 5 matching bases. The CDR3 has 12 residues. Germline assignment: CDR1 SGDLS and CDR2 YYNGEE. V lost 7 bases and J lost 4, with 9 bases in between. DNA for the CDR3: TGTGCCAGCCTTCACAGGTACAATGAGCAGTTCTTC. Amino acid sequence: CASLHRYNEQFF.

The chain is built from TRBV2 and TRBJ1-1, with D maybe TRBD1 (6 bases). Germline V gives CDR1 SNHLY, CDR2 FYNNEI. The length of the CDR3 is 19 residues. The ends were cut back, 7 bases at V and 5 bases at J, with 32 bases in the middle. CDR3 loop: CASNRPQLAAVGAGTEAFF. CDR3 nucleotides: TGTGCCAGCAATCGCCCACAATTAGCGGCGGTGGGGGCAGGAACTGAAGCTTTCTTT. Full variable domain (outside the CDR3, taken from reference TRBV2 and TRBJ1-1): EPEVTQTPSHQVTQMGQEVILRCVPISNHLYFYWYRQILGQKVEFLVSFYNNEISEKSEIFDDQFSVERPDGSNFTLKIRSTKLEDSAMYFCASNRPQLAAVGAGTEAFFGQGTRLTVV.

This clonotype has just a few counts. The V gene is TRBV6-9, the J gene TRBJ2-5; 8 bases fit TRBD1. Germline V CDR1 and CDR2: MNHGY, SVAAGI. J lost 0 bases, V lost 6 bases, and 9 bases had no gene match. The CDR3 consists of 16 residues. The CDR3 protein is CASSPPGGSNQETQYF. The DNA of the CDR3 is TGTGCCAGCAGCCCGCCAGGGGGCTCAAACCAAGAGACCCAGTACTTC.